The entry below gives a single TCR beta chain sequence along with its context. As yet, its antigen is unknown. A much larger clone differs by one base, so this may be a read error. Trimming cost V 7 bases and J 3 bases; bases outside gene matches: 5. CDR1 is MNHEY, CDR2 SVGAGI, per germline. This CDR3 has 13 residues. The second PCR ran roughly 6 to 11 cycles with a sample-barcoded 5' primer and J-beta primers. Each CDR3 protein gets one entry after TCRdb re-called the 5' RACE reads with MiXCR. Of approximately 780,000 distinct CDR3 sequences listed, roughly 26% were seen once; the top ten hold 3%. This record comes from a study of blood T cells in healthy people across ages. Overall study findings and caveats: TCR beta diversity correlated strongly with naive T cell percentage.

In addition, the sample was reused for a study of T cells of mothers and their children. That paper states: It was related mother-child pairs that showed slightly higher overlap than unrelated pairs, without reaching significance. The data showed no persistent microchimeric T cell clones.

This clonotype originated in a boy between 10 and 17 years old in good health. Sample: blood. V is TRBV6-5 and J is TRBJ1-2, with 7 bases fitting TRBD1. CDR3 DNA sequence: TGTGCCAGCACCGCCGGGACAGACTATGGCTACACCTTC. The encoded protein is CASTAGTDYGYTF.